This T cell receptor beta chain emerged from a study of CD8 T cells in ankylosing spondylitis. Turning to this clonotype: Its antigen is not identified.

General study results and limits: Within matched ankylosing spondylitis synovial fluid, disease-linked clones were reportedly significantly enriched. The disease-linked clones had a CD8+ phenotype and low blood frequencies. Seemingly characteristic of ankylosing spondylitis blood was a TCR beta motif consisting of about 8 highly homologous variants.

Each TCR beta library was made by quantitative 5'-RACE that incorporated molecular barcodes. TCRdb reanalysed the 5' RACE reads using MiXCR and keeps one entry per CDR3 protein. The sample includes around 300,000 distinct CDR3 sequences, around 20% of them seen just once. The receptor comes from a female donor with ankylosing spondylitis or in good health (not recorded which). The sequencing sample was made of blood, either unsorted or a sorted T cell fraction (not recorded which).

CDR3 sequence: CASKRLAGGNEQFF. The CDR3 DNA sequence: TGTGCCAGCAAAAGGCTAGCGGGAGGAAATGAGCAGTTCTTC. V gene TRBV2 combines with J gene TRBJ2-1, with 11 bases fitting TRBD2. This CDR3 contains 14 residues. The germline V gene has CDR1 SNHLY and CDR2 FYNNEI. The V gene end was trimmed by 7 bases and the J gene end by 7 bases; junction bases not matched to a gene: 6. The complete variable domain, with remaining parts taken from reference TRBV2 and TRBJ2-1, reads EPEVTQTPSHQVTQMGQEVILRCVPISNHLYFYWYRQILGQKVEFLVSFYNNEISEKSEIFDDQFSVERPDGSNFTLKIRSTKLEDSAMYFCASKRLAGGNEQFFGPGTRLTVL.